Following are 26 T cell receptor beta chains from one sample sequenced in a study of CXCR3-negative and CXCR3-positive naive CD8 T cells. What these receptors recognize is not known. Findings and caveats of the study: TRB CDR3 hydrophobicity was greater in CXCR3-positive naive cells than in CXCR3-negative naive cells.

Researchers prepared the TRB cDNA libraries using 5' RACE with UMI labels. Each CDR3 protein gets one entry in TCRdb, which reprocessed the 5' RACE reads and gives no DNA. The sample table sets out 150,000 to 170,000 distinct CDR3 sequences. The sequencing input was naive CXCR3+ CD8+ T cells from blood. Subset noted: CD45RO-CCR7+CD27+CD95- naive CD8+ T cells expressing CXCR3 (TNR3+). The source is a human donor in good health. Some clones in this sample may be carry-over from other donors' samples.

The CDR3 region is CASSSGFAADTQYF. This rearrangement joins TRBV7-8 to TRBJ2-3. Per the germline V gene, CDR1 is SGHVS and CDR2 is FQNEAQ. The CDR3 extends over 14 amino acids.

V is TRBV5-1 and J is TRBJ2-1; TCRdb picks TRBD1, but there is no DNA to check that call. Germline CDR1 and CDR2: SGHRS and YFSETQ. The CDR3 runs to 17 residues. The CDR3 protein is CASSLEGPPAPYNEQFF.

The CDR3 sequence: CASSTSGGRRADTQYF. V is TRBV12-3 or TRBV12-4 and J is TRBJ2-3; the TCRdb D gene call, TRBD2, has no DNA to confirm it. The CDR3 spans 16 residues.

The rearrangement uses TRBV5-5 and TRBJ1-6. The CDR3 has 15 residues. Germline CDR1 is SGHKS and CDR2 is YYEKEE (reference sequence). This CDR3 reads CASSLGSSYNSPLHF.

The chain uses TRBV7-9 and TRBJ1-2; TCRdb names TRBD1, which stays unverified in the absence of DNA. CDR1 and CDR2 from the germline V gene are SEHNR and FQNEAQ (reference sequence). The CDR3 spans 13 residues. This chain's CDR3 is CASSLGVLSGYTF.

The V call is TRBV20-1, the J call TRBJ2-3. Germline V gene data show CDR1 as DFQATT and CDR2 as SNEGSKA (reference sequence). The CDR3 length is 12 residues. The CDR3 sequence is CSAQEYTDTQYF.

V and J are TRBV7-9 and TRBJ2-7; TCRdb's assignment of TRBD2 cannot be checked, as there is no DNA. Germline V gene lookup returns CDR1 SEHNR and CDR2 FQNEAQ (reference sequence). The CDR3 loop spans 13 amino acids. The chain's CDR3 is CASSPEGAYEQYF.

This chain links TRBV28 with TRBJ1-1; without DNA, the TCRdb call of TRBD1 cannot be checked. Germline CDR1 is MDHEN and CDR2 is SYDVKM. CDR3 length: 13 amino acids. The CDR3 region is CASSETGGTEAFF.

The chain links TRBV20-1 to TRBJ2-5; TCRdb calls TRBD2, which cannot be checked without DNA. CDR3 size: 15 residues. CDR1 is DFQATT, CDR2 SNEGSKA, per germline (reference sequence). This CDR3 reads CSAPGTSGSWETQYF.

The J gene is TRBJ2-1, the V gene TRBV9; the TRBD2 assignment by TCRdb is unverifiable without DNA. Germline CDR1 SGDLS, CDR2 YYNGEE. The CDR3 spans 18 residues. CDR3 sequence reads: CASSGLAGGGTRDNEQFF.

The chain links TRBV15 to TRBJ1-1; TCRdb designates TRBD1, a call that cannot be tested without DNA. The germline V gene encodes CDR1 LNHNV and CDR2 YYDKDF (reference sequence). CDR3 length: 14 residues. CDR3 amino acids: CATRSGQRQTEAFF.

The CDR3 region is CAIKGLAGDKQYF. This chain joins TRBV10-3 and TRBJ2-3. The CDR3 length is 13 residues. Germline-derived CDR1 and CDR2 are ENHRY and SYGVKD.

The chain joins TRBV12-3 or TRBV12-4 to TRBJ2-1; TCRdb reports TRBD1, a call that lacks DNA to check it against. The CDR3 spans 13 residues. The CDR3 spells CASSPLISNEQFF.

The rearrangement links TRBV12-3 or TRBV12-4 to TRBJ2-7; without DNA, the TCRdb call of TRBD1 cannot be checked. The CDR3 has 14 amino acids. The CDR3: CASSLWGGSYEQYF.

This chain connects TRBV6-6 to TRBJ2-3; TCRdb's D gene call, TRBD2, goes unchecked for lack of DNA. This CDR3 region has 15 residues. CDR1 is MNHNY, CDR2 SVGAGI, per germline (reference sequence). The CDR3 protein is CASRLGLAGTDTQYF.

The V call is TRBV7-9, the J call TRBJ1-2; with no DNA, the TCRdb D assignment of TRBD1 cannot be verified. The CDR3 sequence is 13 residues long. In germline, CDR1 is SEHNR, CDR2 FQNEAQ (reference sequence). CDR3 sequence: CASSSDRADGYTF. The entire variable domain, with the rest obtained from reference TRBV7-9 and TRBJ1-2, is as follows: DTGVSQNPRHKITKRGQNVTFRCDPISEHNRLYWYRQTLGQGPEFLTYFQNEAQLEKSRLLSDRFSAERPKGSFSTLEIQRTEQGDSAMYLCASSSDRADGYTFGSGTRLTVV.

The V call is TRBV28, the J call TRBJ1-2. Germline-derived CDR1 and CDR2 are MDHEN and SYDVKM. CDR3 length: 13 residues. The CDR3 protein is CASSLEQYYGYTF.

J is TRBJ1-2 and V is TRBV11-2. CDR1 SGHAT and CDR2 FQNNGV come from the germline V gene. The CDR3 spans 15 residues. CDR3 region: CASSLAESANYGYTF. The full variable domain, rest sourced from reference TRBV11-2 and TRBJ1-2, is EAGVAQSPRYKIIEKRQSVAFWCNPISGHATLYWYQQILGQGPKLLIQFQNNGVVDDSQLPKDRFSAERLKGVDSTLKIQPAKLEDSAVYLCASSLAESANYGYTFGSGTRLTVV.

The rearrangement uses TRBV6-1 and TRBJ1-5; TCRdb names TRBD1, which stays unverified in the absence of DNA. Per the germline V gene, CDR1 is MNHNS and CDR2 is SASEGT. The CDR3 totals 13 residues. The CDR3: CASRPGPNQPQHF.

J is TRBJ1-2 and V is TRBV29-1; absent DNA, TCRdb's TRBD1 call cannot be checked. Germline values: CDR1 SQVTM, CDR2 ANQGSEA. The CDR3 has 13 amino acids. The CDR3 loop reads CSVYRGLVYGYTF. The full variable domain, with the rest looked up from reference TRBV29-1 and TRBJ1-2, is SAVISQKPSRDICQRGTSLTIQCQVDSQVTMMFWYRQQPGQSLTLIATANQGSEATYESGFVIDKFPISRPNLTFSTLTVSNMSPEDSSIYLCSVYRGLVYGYTFGSGTRLTVV.

This chain uses TRBV11-2 with TRBJ2-1; TCRdb returns TRBD2, unconfirmable since there is no DNA. CDR1 is SGHAT and CDR2 is FQNNGV in the germline V gene. This CDR3 spans 16 amino acids. The CDR3: CASSLVFPLGYNEQFF.

This chain connects TRBV12-3 or TRBV12-4 to TRBJ2-1; TCRdb proposes TRBD1, but this gene call is untestable without DNA. This CDR3 contains 13 residues. The CDR3 region is CASSPQAGNEQFF.

The chain uses TRBV4-3 and TRBJ2-2; with no DNA, the TCRdb D assignment of TRBD2 cannot be verified. The CDR3 contains 16 residues. Germline lookup yields CDR1 LGHNA and CDR2 YSLEER. The CDR3 region is CASSQDRGGIRGELFF.

The chain combines TRBV27 with TRBJ1-5; there is no DNA to check the TCRdb D call of TRBD1. The CDR3 length is 14 residues. CDR1 and CDR2 from the germline V gene are MNHEY and SMNVEV (reference sequence). This chain's CDR3 is CASSPRHWDQPQHF.

The chain's CDR3 is CSVRGLAAIKGSYEQYF. The chain couples TRBV29-1 to TRBJ2-7; TCRdb lists TRBD2, though no DNA is available to test this call. The CDR3 has 17 residues. Germline V gene sequence: CDR1 SQVTM, CDR2 ANQGSEA.

The chain employs TRBV15 and TRBJ2-7; TCRdb returns TRBD1, unconfirmable since there is no DNA. Looked up from germline, CDR1 is LNHNV and CDR2 is YYDKDF (reference sequence). This CDR3 is 15 amino acids long. CDR3 in amino acids: CATSPGTGVTYEQYF.